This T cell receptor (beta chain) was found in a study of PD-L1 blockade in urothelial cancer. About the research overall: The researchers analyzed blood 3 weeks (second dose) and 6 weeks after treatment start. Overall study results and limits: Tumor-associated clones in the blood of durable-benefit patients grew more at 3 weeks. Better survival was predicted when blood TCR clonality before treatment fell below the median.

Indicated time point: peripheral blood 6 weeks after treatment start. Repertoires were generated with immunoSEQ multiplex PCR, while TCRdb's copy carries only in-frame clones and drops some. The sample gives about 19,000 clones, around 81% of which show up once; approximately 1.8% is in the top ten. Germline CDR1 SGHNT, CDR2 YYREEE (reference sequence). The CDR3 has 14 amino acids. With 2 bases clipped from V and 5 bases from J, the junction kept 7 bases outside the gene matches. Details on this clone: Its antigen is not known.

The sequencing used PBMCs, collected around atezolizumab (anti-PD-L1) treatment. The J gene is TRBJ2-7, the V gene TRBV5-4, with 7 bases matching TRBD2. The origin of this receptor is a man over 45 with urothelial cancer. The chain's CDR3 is CASSFGGGMDEQYV. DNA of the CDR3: TGTGCCAGCAGCTTTGGGGGAGGGATGGACGAGCAGTACGTC.